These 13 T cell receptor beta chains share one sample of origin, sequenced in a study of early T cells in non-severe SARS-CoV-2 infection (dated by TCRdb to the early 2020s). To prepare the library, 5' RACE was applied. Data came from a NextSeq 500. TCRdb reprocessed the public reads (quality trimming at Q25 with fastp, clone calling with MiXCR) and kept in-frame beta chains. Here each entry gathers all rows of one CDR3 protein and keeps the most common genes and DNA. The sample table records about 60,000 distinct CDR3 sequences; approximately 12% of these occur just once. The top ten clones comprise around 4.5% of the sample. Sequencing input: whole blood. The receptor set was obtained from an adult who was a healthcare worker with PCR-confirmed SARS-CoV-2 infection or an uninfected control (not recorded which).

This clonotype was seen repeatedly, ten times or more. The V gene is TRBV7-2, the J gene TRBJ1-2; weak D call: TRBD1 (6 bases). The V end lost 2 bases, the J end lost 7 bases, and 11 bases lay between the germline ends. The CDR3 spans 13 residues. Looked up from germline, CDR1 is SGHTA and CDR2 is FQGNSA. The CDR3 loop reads CASSLWGAAGYTF. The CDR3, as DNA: TGTGCCAGCAGCTTATGGGGGGCGGCTGGCTACACCTTC.

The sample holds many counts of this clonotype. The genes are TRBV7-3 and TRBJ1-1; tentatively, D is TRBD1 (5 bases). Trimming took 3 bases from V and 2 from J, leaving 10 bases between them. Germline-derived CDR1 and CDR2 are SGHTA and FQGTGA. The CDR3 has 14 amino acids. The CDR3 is CASSFSGGNTEAFF. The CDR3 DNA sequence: TGTGCCAGCAGCTTTTCGGGGGGTAACACTGAAGCTTTCTTT.

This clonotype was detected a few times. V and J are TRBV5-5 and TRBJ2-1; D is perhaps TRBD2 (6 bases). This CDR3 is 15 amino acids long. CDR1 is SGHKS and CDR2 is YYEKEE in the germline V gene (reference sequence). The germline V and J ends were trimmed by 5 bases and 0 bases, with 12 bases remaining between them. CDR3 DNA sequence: TGTGCCAGCAGGCCCCGGCGGGACTCCTACAATGAGCAGTTCTTC. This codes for CASRPRRDSYNEQFF.

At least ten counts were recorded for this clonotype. The CDR3: CASSLAGRGDEKLFF. The DNA of the CDR3 is TGTGCCAGCAGCTTAGCGGGCAGGGGAGATGAAAAACTGTTTTTT. The chain uses TRBV7-2 and TRBJ1-4; perhaps TRBD1 as D (6 bases). The CDR3 sequence is 15 residues long. Between the trimmed V and J ends, which lost 0 bases and 6 bases, there was a span of 11 bases. The germline CDR1 and CDR2 sequences are SGHTA and FQGNSA.

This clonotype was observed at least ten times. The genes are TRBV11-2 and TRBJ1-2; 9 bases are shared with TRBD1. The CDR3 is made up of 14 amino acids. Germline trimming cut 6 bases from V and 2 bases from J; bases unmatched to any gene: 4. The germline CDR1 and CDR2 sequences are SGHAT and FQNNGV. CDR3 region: CASSPGQGNYGYTF. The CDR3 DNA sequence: TGTGCCAGCAGTCCGGGACAGGGAAACTATGGCTACACCTTC.

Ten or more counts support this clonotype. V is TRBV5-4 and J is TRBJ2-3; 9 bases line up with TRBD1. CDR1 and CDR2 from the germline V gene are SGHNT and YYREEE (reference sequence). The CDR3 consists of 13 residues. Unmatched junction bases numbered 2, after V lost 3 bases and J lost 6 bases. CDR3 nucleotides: TGTGCCAGCAGCTGGGACAGGGAGGATACGCAGTATTTT. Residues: CASSWDREDTQYF.

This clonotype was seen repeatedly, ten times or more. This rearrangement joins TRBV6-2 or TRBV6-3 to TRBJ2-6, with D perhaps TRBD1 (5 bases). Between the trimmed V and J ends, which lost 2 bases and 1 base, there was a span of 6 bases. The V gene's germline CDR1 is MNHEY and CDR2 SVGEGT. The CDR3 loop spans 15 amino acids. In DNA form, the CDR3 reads TGTGCCAGCAGTTACAGGGGATCTGGGGCCAACGTCCTGACTTTC. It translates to CASSYRGSGANVLTF.

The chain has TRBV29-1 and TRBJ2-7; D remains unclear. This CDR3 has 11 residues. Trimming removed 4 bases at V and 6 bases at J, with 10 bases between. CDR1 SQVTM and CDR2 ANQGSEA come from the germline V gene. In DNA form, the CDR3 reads TGCAGCGTTGGCAACGGGTTCGAGCAGTACTTC. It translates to CSVGNGFEQYF.

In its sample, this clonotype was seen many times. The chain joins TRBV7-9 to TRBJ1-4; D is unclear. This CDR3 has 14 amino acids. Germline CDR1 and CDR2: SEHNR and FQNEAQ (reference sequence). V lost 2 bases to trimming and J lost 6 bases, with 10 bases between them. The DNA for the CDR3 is TGTGCCAGCAGCTTAATCCAGGTGGATGAAAAACTGTTTTTT. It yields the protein CASSLIQVDEKLFF. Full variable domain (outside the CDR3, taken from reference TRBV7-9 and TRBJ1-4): DTGVSQNPRHKITKRGQNVTFRCDPISEHNRLYWYRQTLGQGPEFLTYFQNEAQLEKSRLLSDRFSAERPKGSFSTLEIQRTEQGDSAMYLCASSLIQVDEKLFFGSGTQLSVL.

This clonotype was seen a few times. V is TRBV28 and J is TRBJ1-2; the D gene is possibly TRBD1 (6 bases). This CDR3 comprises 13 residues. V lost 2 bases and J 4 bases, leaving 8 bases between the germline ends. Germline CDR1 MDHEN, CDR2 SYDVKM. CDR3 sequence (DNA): TGTGCCAGCAGTTTAGGACAGAGCTATGGCTACACCTTC. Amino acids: CASSLGQSYGYTF.

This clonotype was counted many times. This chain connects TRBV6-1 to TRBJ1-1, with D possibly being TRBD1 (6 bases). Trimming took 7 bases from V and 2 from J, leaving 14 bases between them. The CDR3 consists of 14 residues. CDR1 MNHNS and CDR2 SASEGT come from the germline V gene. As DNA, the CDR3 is TGTGCCAGCATGCCAGGGGCGCCCAACACTGAAGCTTTCTTT. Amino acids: CASMPGAPNTEAFF.

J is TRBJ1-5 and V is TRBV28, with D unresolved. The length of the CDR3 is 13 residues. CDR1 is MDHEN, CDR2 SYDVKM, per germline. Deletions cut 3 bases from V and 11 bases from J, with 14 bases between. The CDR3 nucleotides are TGTGCCAGCAGTTTGTCTTTCCGTGGGTCCCAGCATTTT. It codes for CASSLSFRGSQHF.

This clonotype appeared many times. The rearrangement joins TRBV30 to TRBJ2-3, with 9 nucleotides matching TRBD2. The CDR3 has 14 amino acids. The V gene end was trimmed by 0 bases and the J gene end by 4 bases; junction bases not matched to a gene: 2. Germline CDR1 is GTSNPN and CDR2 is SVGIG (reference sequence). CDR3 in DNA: TGTGCCTGGAGTGTCGCGGGAGGGGCAGATACGCAGTATTTT. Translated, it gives CAWSVAGGADTQYF.